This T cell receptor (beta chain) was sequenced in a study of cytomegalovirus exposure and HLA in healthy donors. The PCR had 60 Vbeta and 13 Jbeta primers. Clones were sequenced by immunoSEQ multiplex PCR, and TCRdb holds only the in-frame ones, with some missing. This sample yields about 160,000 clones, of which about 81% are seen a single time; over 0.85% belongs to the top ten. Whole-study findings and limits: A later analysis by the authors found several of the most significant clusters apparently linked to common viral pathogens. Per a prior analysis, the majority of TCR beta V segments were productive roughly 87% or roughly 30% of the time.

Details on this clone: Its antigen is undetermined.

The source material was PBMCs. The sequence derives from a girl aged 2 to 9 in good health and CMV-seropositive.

The DNA of the CDR3 is TGTGCCAGCCGGACTATGGGGACAGCTGAAGCTTTCTTT. As protein: CASRTMGTAEAFF. The rearrangement uses TRBV5-6 and TRBJ1-1; 7 positions agree with TRBD1. The CDR3 spans 13 residues. Unmatched junction bases numbered 9, after V lost 7 bases and J lost 6 bases. From germline, CDR1 is SGHDT and CDR2 YYEEEE.